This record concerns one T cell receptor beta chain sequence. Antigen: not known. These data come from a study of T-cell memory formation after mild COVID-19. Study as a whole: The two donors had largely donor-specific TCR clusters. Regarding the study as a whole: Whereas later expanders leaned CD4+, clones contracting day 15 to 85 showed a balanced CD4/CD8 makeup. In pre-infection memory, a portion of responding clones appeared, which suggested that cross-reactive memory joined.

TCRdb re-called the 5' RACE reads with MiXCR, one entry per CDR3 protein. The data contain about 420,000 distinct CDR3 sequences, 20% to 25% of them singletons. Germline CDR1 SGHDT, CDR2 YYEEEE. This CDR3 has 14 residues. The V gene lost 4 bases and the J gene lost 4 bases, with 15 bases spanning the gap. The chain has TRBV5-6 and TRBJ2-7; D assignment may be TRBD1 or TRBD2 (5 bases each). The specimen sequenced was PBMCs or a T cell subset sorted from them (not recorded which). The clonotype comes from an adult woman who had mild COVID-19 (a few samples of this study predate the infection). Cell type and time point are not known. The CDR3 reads CASSRARDPYEQYF. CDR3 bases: TGTGCCAGCAGCAGGGCCAGGGACCCTTACGAGCAGTACTTC.